This T cell receptor beta chain was observed in a study of vaccination and CD4 T cells after COVID-19 (dated by TCRdb to between 2022 and 2023). Regarding the study in general: SARS-CoV-2 positivity had been established in the convalescent patients by nasal swab PCR, and mild disease was recorded in several of these patients and severe disease in one. In the convalescent cohort there were six males and four females, among whom were two Hispanic individuals, seven Caucasians, two Asians and one multiracial person. Two doses of either the Pfizer-BioNTech BNT162b2 vaccine (n=8) or the Moderna mRNA-1273 vaccine (n=2) were administered to participants. Post-COVID blood samples were collected from convalescent patients a median of about 92 days after diagnosis, with a range of roughly 35 to 180 days. Post-vaccine blood samples were collected a median of about 72 days after the second vaccine dose, ranging from roughly 13 to 250 days. The cultures were stimulated with overlapping spike peptide pools from SARS-CoV-2 and from the common cold coronaviruses HCoV-NL63, HCoV-OC43 and HCoV-229E. Control cultures used a CEFX viral epitope pool as positive control, an HIV-1 Nef peptide pool as negative control, or no peptide. In around nine COVID-19 convalescent patients and a handful of infection-naive healthy vaccine recipients, the spike-specific CD4+ TCR repertoire before mRNA vaccination was compared with the repertoire after mRNA vaccination.

Regarding this clonotype: It has no known antigen specificity. Base qualities are not recorded, but no much larger clone differs from it by a single base.

The sample's treatment or condition label, decoded: roughly 10-day PBMC culture with coronavirus spike peptide pools or control peptides (ViraFEST assay). The ViraFEST assay was used in the study, in which antigen-specific T cells were expanded with peptide pools and expanded clonotypes were subsequently identified by TCR sequencing. The convalescent patients' positive SARS-CoV-2 PCR tests were from March to December 2020, which was before the Alpha, Beta and Delta variants emerged in the United States. Approximately 1.8 million PBMCs per well were cultured in IMDM with roughly 5% human AB serum and 7.5 to 10 IU/ml IL-2, plus 10 ug/ml peptide pools. Half of the culture medium was replaced with fresh IL-2-containing medium on days 3 and 7. CD4+ T cells were isolated after approximately eleven days of culture through negative selection using the EasySep CD4+ T cell isolation kit. Ficoll-Paque Plus gradient centrifugation was used to isolate PBMCs from whole blood, and the isolated PBMCs were then either used fresh or cryopreserved at -140C. Each culture condition was generally run in triplicate wells.

From cysteine to phenylalanine, the CDR3 is 16 amino acids long. The kept DNA is CDR3 alone, 48 bases in frame from the first base. The germline V gene encodes CDR1 DFQATT and CDR2 SNEGSKA (reference sequence). Deletion took 1 base off V and 4 bases off J, with a span of 19 bases between the germline ends. The library was generated by PCR. TCR sequencing of DNA from cultured CD4+ T cells used the Oncomine TCR Beta short-read assay at the Johns Hopkins FTIC core. Genomic DNA was extracted from the cultured CD4+ T cells with the QIAamp micro DNA kit. The Oncomine TCR Beta libraries from cultured CD4+ T cells were pooled using unique dual indexes and then sequenced on an Illumina iSeq 100. The original pipeline was this. Non-productive sequences were removed, and CDR3s that did not start with C, did not end with F or W, or were shorter than 7 amino acids were discarded. Antigen-specific clonotypes were identified using the MANAFEST web application through comparison of peptide-stimulated wells with reference and other culture wells. Positive clones required FDR below 0.05, an odds ratio above 5, and productive frequency above 0.1% in at least two of three replicate wells. Clonotypes that were significantly expanded in both SARS-CoV-2 spike wells and at least one common cold coronavirus spike condition were defined as cross-reactive. Levenshtein distances (stringdist) and unrooted phylogenetic trees (ape) in R version 3.6.1 were used to assess CDR3 homology. Using fastp trimming at Q25 and MiXCR clonotype assembly, TCRdb reanalyzed the public sequencing data and kept in-frame beta chains. All rows with the same CDR3 protein become a single entry with the most common DNA and genes. TCRdb's processing, not the authors', yielded these V and J calls. The sample records around 19,000 distinct CDR3 sequences, around 50% of which are singletons. Less than 7% of the sample lies in the top ten.

What the research found in general, with its limitations: Although the median number of SARS-CoV-2-reactive clonotypes went up from roughly 19 after infection to some 37 after vaccination, the increase was not significant. Among convalescent patients, a median around 86% of the SARS-CoV-2-reactive clones seen after vaccination appeared only after vaccination, which suggests priming specific to the vaccine. Only a relatively small number of convalescent patients were included in the study, and early timepoints following natural infection were not analyzed. Nearly all vaccine-specific clones in convalescent patients (304 of 307) were mono-reactive for SARS-CoV-2 spike rather than cross-reactive with common cold coronaviruses.

The sequence came from a human donor who had recovered from COVID-19. The chain uses TRBV20-1 and TRBJ1-2; the D gene is perhaps TRBD1, from 6 matching bases. Source material: CD4+ T cells from blood, cultured in vitro. The CDR3 amino acid sequence is: CSARAPSGGEGYGYTF. The DNA reads as follows: TGCAGTGCTAGAGCCCCATCGGGGGGCGAGGGCTATGGCTACACCTTC.